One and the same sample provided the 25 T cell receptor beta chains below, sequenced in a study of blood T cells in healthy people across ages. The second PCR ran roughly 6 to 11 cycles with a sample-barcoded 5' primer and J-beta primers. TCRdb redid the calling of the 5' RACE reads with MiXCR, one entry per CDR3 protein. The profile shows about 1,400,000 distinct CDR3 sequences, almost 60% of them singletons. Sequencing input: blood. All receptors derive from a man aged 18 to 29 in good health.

CDR3 region: CASSRAPGQKDYEQYF. CDR3 DNA sequence: TGTGCCAGCAGCCGCGCCCCGGGACAGAAGGACTACGAGCAGTACTTC. The chain is built from TRBV7-9 and TRBJ2-7; TRBD1 matches at 7 bases. The CDR3 length is 16 residues. Per the germline V gene, CDR1 is SEHNR and CDR2 is FQNEAQ (reference sequence). The trim removed 5 bases at V and 3 bases at J, leaving 13 bases unmatched.

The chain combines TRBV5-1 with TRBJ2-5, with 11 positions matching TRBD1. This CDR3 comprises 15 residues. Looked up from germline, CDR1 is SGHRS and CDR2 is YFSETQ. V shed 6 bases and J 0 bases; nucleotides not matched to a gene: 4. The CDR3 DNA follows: TGCGCCAGCAAGGACAGGGGGCAGTACCAAGAGACCCAGTACTTC. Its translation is CASKDRGQYQETQYF.

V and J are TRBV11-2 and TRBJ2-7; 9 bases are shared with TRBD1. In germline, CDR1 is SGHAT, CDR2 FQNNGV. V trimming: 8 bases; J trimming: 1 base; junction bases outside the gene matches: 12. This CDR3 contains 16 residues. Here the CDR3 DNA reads TGTGCCAGCTCATTAGACGGACAGGGGCTTTCCTACGAGCAGTACTTC. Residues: CASSLDGQGLSYEQYF.

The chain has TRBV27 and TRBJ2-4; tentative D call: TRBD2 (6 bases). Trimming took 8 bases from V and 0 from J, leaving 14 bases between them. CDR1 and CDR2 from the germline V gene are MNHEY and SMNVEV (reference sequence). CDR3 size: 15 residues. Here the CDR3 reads CASGYSGLAKNIQYF. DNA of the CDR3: TGTGCCAGCGGGTATAGCGGTTTAGCCAAAAACATTCAGTACTTC.

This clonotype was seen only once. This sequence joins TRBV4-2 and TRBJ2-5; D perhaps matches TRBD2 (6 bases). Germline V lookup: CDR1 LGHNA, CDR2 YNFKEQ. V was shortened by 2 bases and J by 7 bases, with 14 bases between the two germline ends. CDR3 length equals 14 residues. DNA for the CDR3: TGTGCCAGCAGCCAACCCGGGGGTGGAGGGACCCAGTACTTC. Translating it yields CASSQPGGGGTQYF.

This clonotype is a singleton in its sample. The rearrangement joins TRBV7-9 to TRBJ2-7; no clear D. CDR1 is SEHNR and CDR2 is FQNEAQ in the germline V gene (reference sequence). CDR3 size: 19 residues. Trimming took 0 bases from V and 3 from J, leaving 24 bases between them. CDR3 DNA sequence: TGTGCCAGCAGCTTAGCCCTCGCAAGAGAGTGGGGTGGAGTCTACGAGCAGTACTTC. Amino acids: CASSLALAREWGGVYEQYF.

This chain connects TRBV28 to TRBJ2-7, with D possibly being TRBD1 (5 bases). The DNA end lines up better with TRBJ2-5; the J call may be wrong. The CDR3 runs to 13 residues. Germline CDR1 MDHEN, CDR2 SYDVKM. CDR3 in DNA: TGTGCCAGCAGCGACAGTCCGTCGGGGACCCAGTACTTC. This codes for CASSDSPSGTQYF.

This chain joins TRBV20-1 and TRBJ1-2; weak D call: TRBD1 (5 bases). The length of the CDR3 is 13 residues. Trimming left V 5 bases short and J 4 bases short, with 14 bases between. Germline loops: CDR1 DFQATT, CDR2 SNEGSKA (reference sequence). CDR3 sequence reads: CSAQKRDAYGYTF. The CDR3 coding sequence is TGCAGTGCTCAAAAGAGGGACGCCTATGGCTACACCTTC.

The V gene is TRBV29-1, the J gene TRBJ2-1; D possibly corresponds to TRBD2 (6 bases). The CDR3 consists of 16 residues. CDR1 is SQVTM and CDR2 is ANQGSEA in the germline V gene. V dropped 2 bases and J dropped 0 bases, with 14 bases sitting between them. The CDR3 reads CSVETTGLRSYNEQFF. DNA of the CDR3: TGCAGCGTTGAAACAACAGGACTACGCTCCTACAATGAGCAGTTCTTC.

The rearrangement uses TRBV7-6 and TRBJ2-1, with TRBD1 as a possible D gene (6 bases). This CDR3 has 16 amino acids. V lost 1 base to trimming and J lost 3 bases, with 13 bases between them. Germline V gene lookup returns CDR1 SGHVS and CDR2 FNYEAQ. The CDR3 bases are TGTGCCAGCAGCTTAGACCTAGGGGGTAACTACAATGAGCAGTTCTTC. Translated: CASSLDLGGNYNEQFF.

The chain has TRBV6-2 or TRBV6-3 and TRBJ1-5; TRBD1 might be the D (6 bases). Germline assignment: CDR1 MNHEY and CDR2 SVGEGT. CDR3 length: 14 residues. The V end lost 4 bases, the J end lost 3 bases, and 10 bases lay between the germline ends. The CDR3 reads CASSWGQANQPQHF. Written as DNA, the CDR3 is TGTGCCAGCAGTTGGGGGCAGGCCAATCAGCCCCAGCATTTT.

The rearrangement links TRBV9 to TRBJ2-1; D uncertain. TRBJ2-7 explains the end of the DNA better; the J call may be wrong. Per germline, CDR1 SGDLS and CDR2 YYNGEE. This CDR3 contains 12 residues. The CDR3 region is CASSVPLDEQYF. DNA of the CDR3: TGTGCCAGCAGCGTCCCCTTGGATGAGCAGTACTTC.

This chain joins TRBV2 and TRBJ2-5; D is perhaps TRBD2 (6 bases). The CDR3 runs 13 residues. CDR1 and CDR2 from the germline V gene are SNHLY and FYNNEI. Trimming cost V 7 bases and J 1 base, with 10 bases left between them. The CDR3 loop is CASIRGFQETQYF. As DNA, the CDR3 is TGTGCCAGCATCCGGGGGTTCCAAGAGACCCAGTACTTC. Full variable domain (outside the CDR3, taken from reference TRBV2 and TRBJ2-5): EPEVTQTPSHQVTQMGQEVILRCVPISNHLYFYWYRQILGQKVEFLVSFYNNEISEKSEIFDDQFSVERPDGSNFTLKIRSTKLEDSAMYFCASIRGFQETQYFGPGTRLLVL.

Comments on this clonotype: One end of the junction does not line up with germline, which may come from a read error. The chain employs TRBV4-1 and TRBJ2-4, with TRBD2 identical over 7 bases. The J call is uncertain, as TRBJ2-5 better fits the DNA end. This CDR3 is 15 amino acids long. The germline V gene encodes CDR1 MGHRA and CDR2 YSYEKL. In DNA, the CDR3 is TGCGCCAACAGCCAAGATTGGGGGGGAGGAGAGACCCAGTACTTC. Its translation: CANSQDWGGGETQYF.

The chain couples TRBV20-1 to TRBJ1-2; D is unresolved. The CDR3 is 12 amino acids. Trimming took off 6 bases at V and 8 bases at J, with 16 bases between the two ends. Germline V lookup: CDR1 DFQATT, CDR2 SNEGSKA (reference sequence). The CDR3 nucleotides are TGCAGTGCAACGCCGGGCCCCAGGGGCTACACCTTC. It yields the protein CSATPGPRGYTF.

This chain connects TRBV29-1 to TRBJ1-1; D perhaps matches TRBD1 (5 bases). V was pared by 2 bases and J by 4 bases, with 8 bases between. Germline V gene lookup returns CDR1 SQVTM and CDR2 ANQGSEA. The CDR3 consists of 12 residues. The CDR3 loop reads CSVEQGGTEAFF. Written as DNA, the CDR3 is TGCAGCGTTGAACAGGGAGGCACTGAAGCTTTCTTT. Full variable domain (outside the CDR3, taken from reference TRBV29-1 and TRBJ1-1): SAVISQKPSRDICQRGTSLTIQCQVDSQVTMMFWYRQQPGQSLTLIATANQGSEATYESGFVIDKFPISRPNLTFSTLTVSNMSPEDSSIYLCSVEQGGTEAFFGQGTRLTVV.

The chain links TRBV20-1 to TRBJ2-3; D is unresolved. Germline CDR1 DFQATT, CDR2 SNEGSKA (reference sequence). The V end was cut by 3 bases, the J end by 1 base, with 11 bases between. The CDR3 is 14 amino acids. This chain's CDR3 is CSASGGPRTDTQYF. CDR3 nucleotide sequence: TGCAGTGCTAGCGGCGGCCCGCGCACAGATACGCAGTATTTT.

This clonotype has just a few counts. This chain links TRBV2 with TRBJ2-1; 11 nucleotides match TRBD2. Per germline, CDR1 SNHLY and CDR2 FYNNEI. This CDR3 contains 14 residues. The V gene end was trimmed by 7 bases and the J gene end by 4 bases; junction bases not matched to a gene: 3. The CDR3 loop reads CASNLAGGYNEQFF. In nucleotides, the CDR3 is TGTGCCAGCAACCTAGCGGGAGGTTACAATGAGCAGTTCTTC.

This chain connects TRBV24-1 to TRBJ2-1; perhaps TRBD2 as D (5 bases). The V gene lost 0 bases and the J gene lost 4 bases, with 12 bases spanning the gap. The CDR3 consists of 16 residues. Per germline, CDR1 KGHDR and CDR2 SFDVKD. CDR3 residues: CATSDLSSGPYNEQFF. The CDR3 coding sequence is TGTGCCACCAGTGATTTGTCCAGCGGCCCATACAATGAGCAGTTCTTC.

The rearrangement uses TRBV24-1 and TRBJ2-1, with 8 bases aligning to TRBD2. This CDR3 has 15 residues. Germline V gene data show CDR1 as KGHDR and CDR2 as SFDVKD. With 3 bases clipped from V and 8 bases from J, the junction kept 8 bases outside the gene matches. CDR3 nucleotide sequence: TGTGCCACCAGTGATACTCGGGGGGGGCTAGATGAGCAGTTCTTC. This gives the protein CATSDTRGGLDEQFF.

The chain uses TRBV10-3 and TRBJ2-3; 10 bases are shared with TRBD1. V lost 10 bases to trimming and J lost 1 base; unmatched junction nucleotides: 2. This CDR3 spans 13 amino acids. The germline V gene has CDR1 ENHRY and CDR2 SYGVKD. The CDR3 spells CATGTGGTDTQYF. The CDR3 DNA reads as TGTGCCACCGGGACAGGGGGCACAGATACGCAGTATTTT.

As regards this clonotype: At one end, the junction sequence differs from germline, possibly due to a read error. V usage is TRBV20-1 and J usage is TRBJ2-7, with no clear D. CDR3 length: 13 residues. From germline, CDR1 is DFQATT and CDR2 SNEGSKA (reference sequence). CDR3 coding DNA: TGCGGTGCTAGAGATGAACCGTCCTACGAGCAGTACTTC. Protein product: CGARDEPSYEQYF.

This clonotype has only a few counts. The CDR3 sequence: CASSQDTLGPSYEQYF. In nucleotides, the CDR3 is TGCGCCAGCAGCCAAGATACCCTAGGGCCCTCCTACGAGCAGTACTTC. The chain has TRBV4-1 and TRBJ2-7; unclear D gene. Trimming shortened V by 0 bases and J by 0 bases, and 12 bases separated the two germline ends. The CDR3 length is 16 residues. The germline V gene encodes CDR1 MGHRA and CDR2 YSYEKL.

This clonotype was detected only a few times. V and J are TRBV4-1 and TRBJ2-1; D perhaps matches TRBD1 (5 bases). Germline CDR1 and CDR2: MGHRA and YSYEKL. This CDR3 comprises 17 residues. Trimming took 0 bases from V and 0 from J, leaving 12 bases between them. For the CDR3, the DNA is TGCGCCAGCAGCCAAGAGGGGCTCCGGAGCTCCTACAATGAGCAGTTCTTC. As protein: CASSQEGLRSSYNEQFF.

DNA of the CDR3: TGTGCCAGCAGCGCAGCGCCGACAGGGAGAGAGTATGAGCAGTTCTTC. Translating gives CASSAAPTGREYEQFF. The chain has TRBV9 and TRBJ2-1; 7 nucleotides line up with TRBD1. CDR1 SGDLS and CDR2 YYNGEE come from the germline V gene. V dropped 3 bases and J dropped 8; count of bases not matched to a gene: 14. The CDR3 runs 16 residues.